This entry lists 13 T cell receptor beta chains sequenced from one sample in a study of shared clonotypes between healthy human individuals. Some clones are missing from TCRdb's copy, which holds only in-frame ones; the method was immunoSEQ multiplex PCR. Counted here are roughly 1 million clones, around 78% occurring once; the ten biggest clones make up about 0.52%. What was sequenced was memory CD4+ T cells from PBMCs. Subset given: CD45RA-negative fraction. The receptors come from a man aged 18 to 30 in good health. Some clones in this sample may be carry-over from other donors' samples.

The J gene is TRBJ2-7, the V gene TRBV5-4, with 8 bases aligning to TRBD2. V shed 1 base and J 3 bases; nucleotides not matched to a gene: 6. The CDR3 is 15 amino acids. Germline V gives CDR1 SGHNT, CDR2 YYREEE (reference sequence). The CDR3 nucleotides read TGTGCCAGCAGCTTGATAGCGGGGAGTCTCTACGAGCAGTACTTC. Translation: CASSLIAGSLYEQYF.

This clone was seen more than once but under ten times. This sequence joins TRBV20-1 and TRBJ2-4; D uncertain. Germline values: CDR1 DFQATT, CDR2 SNEGSKA (reference sequence). This CDR3 has 11 amino acids. The V gene lost 1 base and the J gene lost 5 bases, with 3 bases spanning the gap. The CDR3 is CSARGENIQYF. The CDR3 bases are TGCAGTGCTAGAGGGGAAAACATTCAGTACTTC.

J is TRBJ2-3 and V is TRBV5-4; the D gene is possibly TRBD2 (6 bases). CDR1 and CDR2 (germline): SGHNT, YYREEE (reference sequence). Trimming removed 4 bases at V and 6 bases at J, with 21 bases between. The CDR3 sequence is 16 residues long. CDR3 DNA: TGTGCCAGCAGCGTCCCTGCGTTGGGAGGTACGGATACGCAGTATTTT. This sequence encodes CASSVPALGGTDTQYF.

The chain joins TRBV5-1 to TRBJ2-1; tentative D call: TRBD2 (5 bases). V gave up 1 base and J gave up 5 bases, with 16 bases separating them. The CDR3 loop spans 16 amino acids. Germline CDR1 and CDR2: SGHRS and YFSETQ. CDR3 amino acids: CASSLSGRVPDNEQFF. As DNA, the CDR3 is TGCGCCAGCAGCTTGAGCGGACGGGTCCCAGACAATGAGCAGTTCTTC.

The rearrangement joins TRBV5-1 to TRBJ1-1; the D gene is possibly TRBD1 (5 bases). The CDR3 has 14 amino acids. Germline V gene lookup returns CDR1 SGHRS and CDR2 YFSETQ. V gave up 6 bases and J gave up 1 base, with 13 bases separating them. CDR3 coding DNA: TGCGCCAGCATCCCCGGGACGGGGAACACTGAAGCTTTCTTT. This encodes CASIPGTGNTEAFF.

On this clone: The sample contains more than one DNA sequence encoding this CDR3. This sequence joins TRBV7-9 and TRBJ1-2; 8 bases map to TRBD1. Germline V gene sequence: CDR1 SEHNR, CDR2 FQNEAQ (reference sequence). The V and J ends lost 5 bases and 0 bases, in that order; junction bases with no gene match: 5. The CDR3 contains 15 residues. The CDR3 bases are TGTGCCAGCAGCCCCGGACAGGGTCCTAACTATGGCTACACCTTC. Translated: CASSPGQGPNYGYTF.

The chain recombines TRBV6-6 with TRBJ2-5, with D possibly TRBD2 on 5 matching bases. The CDR3 consists of 14 residues. Germline values: CDR1 MNHNY, CDR2 SVGAGI (reference sequence). V was cut by 7 bases and J by 2 bases, with 14 bases left in between. The CDR3 loop reads CASTTRRFQETQYF. Written as DNA, the CDR3 is TGTGCCAGCACTACTAGGAGATTTCAAGAGACCCAGTACTTC.

The chain joins TRBV29-1 to TRBJ1-5; D perhaps matches TRBD1 (5 bases). This CDR3 has 14 amino acids. Per germline, CDR1 SQVTM and CDR2 ANQGSEA. V was cut by 3 bases and J by 5 bases, with 14 bases left in between. In DNA, the CDR3 is TGCAGCGTTGAGGAGGGGCGAGGGGATCAGCCCCAGCATTTT. Protein: CSVEEGRGDQPQHF.

The chain uses TRBV5-6 and TRBJ2-5, with 8 positions matching TRBD1. V shed 5 bases, J shed 3 bases, and the junction held 6 bases outside the gene matches. The length of the CDR3 is 14 residues. Germline V lookup: CDR1 SGHDT, CDR2 YYEEEE. The CDR3 region has the DNA TGTGCCAGCAGAAGGGCAGGGGGCGAAGAGACCCAGTACTTC. This translates into CASRRAGGEETQYF.

The genes are TRBV21-1 and TRBJ1-2. TRBV21-1 is assigned pseudogene status. This CDR3 spans 14 amino acids. The DNA for the CDR3 is TGTGCCAGCAGACCTAACGGGGTTTGCTATGGCTACACCTTC. Its translation: CASRPNGVCYGYTF.

V and J are TRBV18 and TRBJ2-7; 11 bases map to TRBD2. The CDR3 contains 17 residues. Germline V lookup: CDR1 KGHSH, CDR2 LQKENI. The V segment lost 4 bases and the J segment 2 bases; nucleotides outside the gene matches: 10. The CDR3 protein is CASSRIAGGPDAYEQYF. The CDR3 nucleotides are TGTGCCAGCTCACGAATAGCGGGAGGGCCCGACGCCTACGAGCAGTACTTC.

This rearrangement joins TRBV6-6 to TRBJ1-2, with D possibly matching TRBD1 (5 bases). With 6 bases removed from V and 4 bases from J, the gap between germline ends came to 18 bases. The CDR3 is made up of 15 amino acids. The germline V gene has CDR1 MNHNY and CDR2 SVGAGI (reference sequence). The CDR3 DNA reads as TGTGCCAGCAGCAACGGCCAGGGCGGGGGCTATGGCTACACCTTC. Translating gives CASSNGQGGGYGYTF.

The sample holds one count of this clone. The chain carries TRBV5-1 and TRBJ1-2; no clear D. Trimming pared 5 bases from V and 7 bases from J, leaving 9 bases between. Germline values: CDR1 SGHRS, CDR2 YFSETQ. The CDR3 runs 11 residues. In DNA form, the CDR3 reads TGCGCCAGCAGGCCACCTTGTGGCTACACCTTC. This codes for CASRPPCGYTF.